These T cell receptor beta chains were read from a single sample in a study of cytomegalovirus exposure and HLA in healthy donors. The protocol was immunoSEQ multiplex PCR, while the TCRdb copy is restricted to in-frame clones and leaves out a portion. The data show around 60,000 clones, roughly 73% seen once. The sample taken for sequencing was PBMCs. All receptors come from a middle-aged woman in good health and CMV-seropositive. The CDR3 runs from the conserved cysteine through the conserved F or W. A D gene is named only where the DNA matches it firmly. The listing skips clone size in some rows; elsewhere it reads once, few, many or a size class.

v_call: TRBV15
d_call: TRBD2
clone_size: .
j_call: TRBJ2-7
cdr3_aa: CATSRDRAGGPISEQYF
cdr3_nt: TGTGCCACCAGCAGAGATAGGGCGGGGGGGCCTATCTCCGAGCAGTACTTC

v_call: TRBV5-1
d_call: TRBD1
clone_size: .
j_call: TRBJ2-7
cdr3_aa: CASSDTTGGYEQYF
cdr3_nt: TGCGCCAGCAGCGACACTACAGGGGGCTACGAGCAGTACTTC

v_call: TRBV7-2
d_call: TRBD1
clone_size: .
j_call: TRBJ1-1
cdr3_aa: CASSPAGQGNTEAFF
cdr3_nt: TGTGCCAGCAGCCCCGCAGGACAGGGGAACACTGAAGCTTTCTTT

v_call: TRBV11-2
d_call: TRBD1
clone_size: .
j_call: TRBJ2-1
cdr3_aa: CASSFQPGQLSNEQFF
cdr3_nt: TGTGCCAGCAGCTTTCAACCGGGACAGCTATCCAATGAGCAGTTCTTC

v_call: TRBV30
d_call: .
clone_size: few
j_call: TRBJ1-1
cdr3_aa: CAWMSGGNTEAFF
cdr3_nt: TGTGCCTGGATGAGCGGTGGGAACACTGAAGCTTTCTTT

v_call: TRBV7-9
d_call: TRBD1
clone_size: .
j_call: TRBJ1-5
cdr3_aa: CASIQQGGVRPQHF
cdr3_nt: TGTGCCAGCATCCAACAGGGGGGGGTCAGGCCCCAGCATTTT

v_call: TRBV2
d_call: TRBD2
clone_size: few
j_call: TRBJ2-3
cdr3_aa: CASRTSGTDTQYF
cdr3_nt: TGTGCCAGCAGGACTAGCGGCACAGATACGCAGTATTTT

v_call: TRBV4-3
d_call: .
clone_size: .
j_call: TRBJ1-1
cdr3_aa: CASSLSHGGGTEAFF
cdr3_nt: TGCGCCAGCAGCCTGTCGCACGGGGGGGGCACTGAAGCTTTCTTT

v_call: TRBV20-1
d_call: .
clone_size: .
j_call: TRBJ1-2
cdr3_aa: CSASIQHGYTF
cdr3_nt: TGCAGTGCTAGTATACAGCATGGCTACACCTTC

v_call: TRBV18
d_call: .
clone_size: once
j_call: TRBJ1-5
cdr3_aa: CASSEYSYRATSNQPQHF
cdr3_nt: TGTGCCAGCTCCGAATATTCCTACAGGGCTACGAGCAATCAGCCCCAGCATTTT

v_call: TRBV11-3
d_call: TRBD1
clone_size: once
j_call: TRBJ2-1
cdr3_aa: CASSHRDREDNEQFF
cdr3_nt: TGTGCCAGCAGCCACCGGGACAGGGAAGACAATGAGCAGTTCTTC

v_call: TRBV6-1
d_call: TRBD2
clone_size: .
j_call: TRBJ2-3
cdr3_aa: CASSVSGGGGDTQYF
cdr3_nt: TGTGCCAGCAGCGTGAGCGGGGGAGGTGGAGATACGCAGTATTTT

v_call: TRBV6-1
d_call: TRBD1
clone_size: .
j_call: TRBJ2-7
cdr3_aa: CASSEQGASYEQYF
cdr3_nt: TGTGCCAGCAGTGAACAGGGGGCGTCCTACGAGCAGTACTTC

v_call: TRBV9
d_call: .
clone_size: once
j_call: TRBJ2-7
cdr3_aa: CASSVSAGYEQYF
cdr3_nt: TGTGCCAGCAGCGTATCGGCGGGCTACGAGCAGTACTTC

v_call: TRBV18
d_call: .
clone_size: .
j_call: TRBJ1-1
cdr3_aa: CASSPAGGVGTEAFF
cdr3_nt: TGTGCCAGCTCACCAGCGGGGGGCGTAGGCACTGAAGCTTTCTTT

v_call: TRBV30
d_call: .
clone_size: .
j_call: TRBJ2-4
cdr3_aa: CAWATQGGTKNIQYF
cdr3_nt: TGTGCCTGGGCGACACAGGGGGGGACCAAAAACATTCAGTACTTC

v_call: TRBV5-6
d_call: TRBD1
clone_size: .
j_call: TRBJ1-1
cdr3_aa: CASSLRGQPNTEAFF
cdr3_nt: TGTGCCAGCAGCTTGAGGGGACAGCCTAACACTGAAGCTTTCTTT

v_call: TRBV1
d_call: .
clone_size: .
j_call: TRBJ2-7
cdr3_aa: CTSSQDLHEQYF
cdr3_nt: TGCACCAGCAGCCAAGATCTCCACGAGCAGTACTTC

v_call: TRBV11-2
d_call: .
clone_size: .
j_call: TRBJ2-7
cdr3_aa: CASSLGTYEQYF
cdr3_nt: TGTGCCAGCAGCTTAGGTACCTACGAGCAGTACTTC

v_call: TRBV6-1
d_call: TRBD1
clone_size: .
j_call: TRBJ1-4
cdr3_aa: CASRRDRVEEKLFF
cdr3_nt: TGTGCCAGCAGGAGGGACAGGGTGGAGGAAAAACTGTTTTTT

v_call: TRBV19
d_call: TRBD1
clone_size: .
j_call: TRBJ1-3
cdr3_aa: CASSIGTGGGNTIYF
cdr3_nt: TGTGCCAGTAGTATTGGGACAGGGGGTGGAAACACCATATATTTT

v_call: TRBV6-5
d_call: .
clone_size: once
j_call: TRBJ2-7
cdr3_aa: CASKGAGAFSYEQYF
cdr3_nt: TGTGCCAGCAAAGGGGCAGGGGCCTTTTCCTACGAGCAGTACTTC

v_call: TRBV6-5
d_call: .
clone_size: .
j_call: TRBJ2-2
cdr3_aa: CASSWVRGGIGELFF
cdr3_nt: TGTGCCAGCAGTTGGGTCAGGGGTGGGATCGGGGAGCTGTTTTTT

v_call: TRBV12-5
d_call: TRBD2
clone_size: few
j_call: TRBJ2-7
cdr3_aa: CASGSGGTTYEQYF
cdr3_nt: TGTGCTAGTGGTTCGGGGGGAACGACCTACGAGCAGTACTTC

v_call: TRBV6-5
d_call: .
clone_size: .
j_call: TRBJ1-4
cdr3_aa: CASSESANEKLFF
cdr3_nt: TGTGCCAGCAGTGAATCGGCTAATGAAAAACTGTTTTTT

v_call: TRBV7-2
d_call: .
clone_size: .
j_call: TRBJ1-1
cdr3_aa: CASSLFGGANTEAFF
cdr3_nt: TGTGCCAGCAGCTTATTCGGGGGGGCGAACACTGAAGCTTTCTTT

v_call: TRBV27
d_call: .
clone_size: once
j_call: TRBJ2-7
cdr3_aa: CASSLGSSEQYF
cdr3_nt: TGTGCCAGCAGTTTGGGTAGCAGCGAGCAGTACTTC

v_call: TRBV19
d_call: TRBD1
clone_size: .
j_call: TRBJ1-1
cdr3_aa: CASSSLGQGNTEAFF
cdr3_nt: TGTGCCAGTAGTAGCTTGGGACAGGGTAACACTGAAGCTTTCTTT

v_call: TRBV9
d_call: .
clone_size: .
j_call: TRBJ1-1
cdr3_aa: CASSVGAMNTEAFF
cdr3_nt: TGTGCCAGCAGCGTGGGGGCGATGAACACTGAAGCTTTCTTT

v_call: TRBV6-6
d_call: TRBD1
clone_size: .
j_call: TRBJ2-3
cdr3_aa: CASSARGDTQYF
cdr3_nt: TGTGCCAGCAGTGCCAGGGGGGATACGCAGTATTTT

v_call: TRBV7-8
d_call: TRBD1
clone_size: .
j_call: TRBJ2-1
cdr3_aa: CASSPWTGGNNEQFF
cdr3_nt: TGTGCCAGCAGCCCGTGGACAGGTGGCAACAATGAGCAGTTCTTC

v_call: TRBV6-6
d_call: TRBD1
clone_size: few
j_call: TRBJ1-1
cdr3_aa: CASSYSTLTGAEAFF
cdr3_nt: TGTGCCAGCAGTTACTCAACCTTGACAGGGGCTGAAGCTTTCTTT

v_call: TRBV5-6
d_call: TRBD1
clone_size: .
j_call: TRBJ2-7
cdr3_aa: CASSLGTGQTYEQYF
cdr3_nt: TGTGCCAGCAGCTTGGGGACAGGACAGACCTACGAGCAGTACTTC

v_call: TRBV5-1
d_call: TRBD2
clone_size: .
j_call: TRBJ2-3
cdr3_aa: CASSLIGTTHTQYF
cdr3_nt: TGCGCCAGCAGCTTGATCGGGACTACCCATACGCAGTATTTT

v_call: TRBV19
d_call: .
clone_size: .
j_call: TRBJ2-2
cdr3_aa: CASSISRTNTGELFF
cdr3_nt: TGTGCCAGTAGTATTTCCCGTACGAACACCGGGGAGCTGTTTTTT

v_call: TRBV4-3
d_call: TRBD1
clone_size: many
j_call: TRBJ1-2
cdr3_aa: CASSQDGTDPYGYTF
cdr3_nt: TGCGCCAGCAGCCAAGATGGGACAGACCCTTATGGCTACACCTTC

v_call: TRBV7-9
d_call: TRBD1
clone_size: .
j_call: TRBJ1-1
cdr3_aa: CASSPPLGTDFTEAFF
cdr3_nt: TGTGCCAGCAGTCCTCCCCTGGGGACAGATTTCACTGAAGCTTTCTTT